Sequencing of this T cell receptor beta chain was carried out in a study of metastatic and nonmetastatic thyroid tumors. Each patient came to thyroid surgery without any prior treatment (of any kind). TCRdb called clones again from the PCR reads with MiXCR. This table holds about 19,000 clones, roughly 25% found once. Sample: blood. The clonotype was recovered from a male donor with papillary thyroid cancer or a benign thyroid nodule (not recorded which). Some clones in this sample may be carry-over from other donors' samples.

The chain's CDR3 is CASKEQENTGELFF. The CDR3 region has the DNA TGTGCCAGCAAAGAACAGGAGAACACCGGGGAGCTGTTTTTT. The chain couples TRBV2 to TRBJ2-2, with a possible D match to TRBD1 (5 bases). The germline V and J ends were trimmed by 7 bases and 1 base, with 10 bases remaining between them. Looked up from germline, CDR1 is SNHLY and CDR2 is FYNNEI. This CDR3 spans 14 amino acids.